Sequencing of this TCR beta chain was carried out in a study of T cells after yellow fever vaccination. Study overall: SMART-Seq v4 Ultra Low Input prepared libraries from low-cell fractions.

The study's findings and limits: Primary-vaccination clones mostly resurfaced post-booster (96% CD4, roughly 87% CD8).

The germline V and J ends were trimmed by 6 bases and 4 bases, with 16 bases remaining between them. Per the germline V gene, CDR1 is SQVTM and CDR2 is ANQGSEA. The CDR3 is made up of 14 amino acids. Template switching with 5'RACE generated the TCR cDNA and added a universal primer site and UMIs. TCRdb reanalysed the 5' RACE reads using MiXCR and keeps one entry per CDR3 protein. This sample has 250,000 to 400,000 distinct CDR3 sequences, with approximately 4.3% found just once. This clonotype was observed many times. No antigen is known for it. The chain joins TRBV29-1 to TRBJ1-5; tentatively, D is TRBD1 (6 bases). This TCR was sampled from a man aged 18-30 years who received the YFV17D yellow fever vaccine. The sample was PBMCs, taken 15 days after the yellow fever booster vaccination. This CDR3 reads CSVAGTGKNQPQHF. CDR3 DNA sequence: TGCAGCGTAGCCGGAACAGGGAAGAATCAGCCCCAGCATTTT.